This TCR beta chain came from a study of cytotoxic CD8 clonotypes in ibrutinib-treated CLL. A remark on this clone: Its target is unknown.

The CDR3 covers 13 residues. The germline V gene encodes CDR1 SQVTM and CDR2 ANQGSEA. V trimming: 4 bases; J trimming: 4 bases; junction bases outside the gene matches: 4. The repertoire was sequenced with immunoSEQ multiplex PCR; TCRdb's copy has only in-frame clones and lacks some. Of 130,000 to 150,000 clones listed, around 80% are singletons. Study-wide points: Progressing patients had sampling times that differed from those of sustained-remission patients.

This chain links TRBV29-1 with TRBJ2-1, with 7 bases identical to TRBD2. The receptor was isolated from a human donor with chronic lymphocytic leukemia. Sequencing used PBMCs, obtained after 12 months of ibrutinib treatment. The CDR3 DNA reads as TGCAGCGTTGGGCGGGAGTCGTACAATGAGCAGTTCTTC. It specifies CSVGRESYNEQFF.